The next 12 T cell receptor beta chains were all read from a single sample in a study of T cells after yellow fever vaccination. TCRdb re-called the 5' RACE reads with MiXCR, one entry per CDR3 protein. The table includes about 370,000 distinct CDR3 sequences, under 14% detected once. Sequencing was performed on PBMCs, taken on the day of the first yellow fever vaccination. The source is a man aged 18 to 29 who received the YFV17D yellow fever vaccine.

This chain connects TRBV11-2 to TRBJ2-1; D possibly corresponds to TRBD2 (5 bases). Germline lookup yields CDR1 SGHAT and CDR2 FQNNGV. The V end was cut by 1 base, the J end by 12 bases, with 19 bases between. The CDR3 consists of 15 residues. CDR3 in DNA: TGTGCCAGCAGCTTAGCCTGGCGGGCCCAACGTGGGCAGTTCTTC. This codes for CASSLAWRAQRGQFF.

This clonotype has a handful of counts. The V and J genes are TRBV13 and TRBJ2-2; no clear D. The germline V gene encodes CDR1 PRHDT and CDR2 FYEKMQ (reference sequence). The CDR3 spans 14 residues. V was clipped by 2 bases and J by 5 bases, with 9 bases between them. CDR3 sequence: CASSLTLGTGELFF. In nucleotides, the CDR3 is TGTGCCAGCAGCTTAACGCTTGGGACCGGGGAGCTGTTTTTT.

This sequence joins TRBV28 and TRBJ1-2; the D gene is possibly TRBD1 (5 bases). Trimming pared 4 bases from V and 14 bases from J, leaving 17 bases between. Germline loops: CDR1 MDHEN, CDR2 SYDVKM. CDR3 length equals 12 residues. The CDR3 DNA sequence: TGTGCCAGCAGTTCGGGGGTCGACCCGGGTACCTTC. This encodes CASSSGVDPGTF.

The gene calls are TRBV24-1 and TRBJ2-1, with 10 bases aligning to TRBD2. The V and J ends lost 1 base and 5 bases, in that order; junction bases with no gene match: 1. The CDR3 is 15 amino acids. CDR1 and CDR2 (germline): KGHDR, SFDVKD. CDR3 region: CATSDFSGGNNEQFF. The CDR3 coding sequence is TGTGCCACCAGTGATTTTAGCGGGGGGAACAATGAGCAGTTCTTC.

This clonotype was counted a few times. V is TRBV27 and J is TRBJ1-4; D is perhaps TRBD1 (6 bases). This CDR3 region has 15 residues. V was cut by 2 bases and J by 5 bases, with 12 bases left in between. Germline V CDR1 and CDR2: MNHEY, SMNVEV (reference sequence). The CDR3 is CASSLDGTPNEKLFF. The CDR3 DNA is TGTGCCAGCAGTTTAGATGGGACACCAAATGAAAAACTGTTTTTT.

This chain joins TRBV28 and TRBJ2-4, with no clear D. The germline gives CDR1 MDHEN, CDR2 SYDVKM. V dropped 1 base and J dropped 1 base, with 2 bases sitting between them. CDR3 length equals 13 residues. The DNA for the CDR3 is TGTGCCAGCAGTTTATCGGCCAAAAACATTCAGTACTTC. It is translated as CASSLSAKNIQYF. Looking up the rest from reference TRBV28 and TRBJ2-4 gives the full variable domain: DVKVTQSSRYLVKRTGEKVFLECVQDMDHENMFWYRQDPGLGLRLIYFSYDVKMKEKGDIPEGYSVSREKKERFSLILESASTNQTSMYLCASSLSAKNIQYFGAGTRLSVL.

This sequence joins TRBV7-2 and TRBJ2-3, with 7 nucleotides matching TRBD1. The germline CDR1 and CDR2 sequences are SGHTA and FQGNSA. V lost 5 bases, J lost 0 bases, and 5 bases stayed unmatched. This CDR3 spans 15 amino acids. In nucleotides, the CDR3 is TGTGCCAGCAGCCAACAGGGGCTAAGCACAGATACGCAGTATTTT. As protein: CASSQQGLSTDTQYF.

The rearrangement links TRBV15 to TRBJ2-5; no reliable D call. V lost 1 base and J 1 base, leaving 10 bases between the germline ends. Germline V gene sequence: CDR1 LNHNV, CDR2 YYDKDF (reference sequence). This CDR3 region has 15 residues. The CDR3 region is CATSRVAKSQETQYF. The CDR3, as DNA: TGTGCCACCAGCAGAGTGGCGAAGTCCCAAGAGACCCAGTACTTC.

This clonotype was counted a few times. The V and J genes are TRBV20-1 and TRBJ2-3; D call uncertain. V lost 5 bases and J lost 2, with 5 bases in between. CDR3 length: 11 residues. Germline-derived CDR1 and CDR2 are DFQATT and SNEGSKA (reference sequence). The CDR3 DNA sequence: TGCAGTGCTCCAGCCACAGATACGCAGTATTTT. It is translated as CSAPATDTQYF.

V and J are TRBV18 and TRBJ2-1, with 16 bases lining up with TRBD2. CDR1 and CDR2 from the germline V gene are KGHSH and LQKENI. The CDR3 runs 16 residues. V was pared by 3 bases and J by 6 bases, with 2 bases of the junction left unmatched. This CDR3 reads CASSPGTSGGANEQFF. Written as DNA, the CDR3 is TGTGCCAGCTCACCCGGGACTAGCGGGGGGGCCAATGAGCAGTTCTTC.

This clonotype has just a few counts. The V gene is TRBV5-1, the J gene TRBJ2-1; 11 bases match TRBD2. Germline V CDR1 and CDR2: SGHRS, YFSETQ. This CDR3 region has 15 residues. The J segment lost 7 bases and the V segment lost 0 bases, leaving 3 bases of the junction unmatched. The CDR3 region has the DNA TGCGCCAGCAGCTTGGTAGCGGGGGGGCCGAATGAGCAGTTCTTC. This sequence encodes CASSLVAGGPNEQFF.

The chain uses TRBV20-1 and TRBJ1-2, with D perhaps matching TRBD1 (6 bases). Deletions cut 7 bases from V and 5 bases from J, with 11 bases between. This CDR3 has 11 residues. Germline-derived CDR1 and CDR2 are DFQATT and SNEGSKA (reference sequence). The CDR3 DNA reads TGCAGTGGAACAGGGACGTATGGCTACACCTTC. It specifies CSGTGTYGYTF.